The 9 T cell receptor beta chains listed next were all sequenced from one sample in a study of cytomegalovirus exposure and HLA in healthy donors. 60 Vbeta and 13 Jbeta primers were used in PCR. The assay was immunoSEQ multiplex PCR, and TCRdb's table has in-frame clones only and misses some. The table has about 180,000 clones, roughly 75% seen once. The specimen sequenced was PBMCs. The receptors were sampled from a woman in her twenties or thirties in good health and CMV-seronegative.

The CDR3 sequence: CASSIYQGSDTQYF. The CDR3 DNA reads TGTGCCAGTAGTATATATCAGGGATCAGATACGCAGTATTTT. This chain uses TRBV19 with TRBJ2-3; possibly TRBD1 for D (5 bases). V shed 2 bases and J shed 4 bases, with 10 bases lying between them. CDR1 is LNHDA, CDR2 SQIVND, per germline (reference sequence). The CDR3 contains 14 residues.

The CDR3 coding sequence is TGCGCCAGCAGCTTGTACAGGGGGCGCGATGGCTACACCTTC. Residues: CASSLYRGRDGYTF. The V gene is TRBV5-1, the J gene TRBJ1-2, with 9 bases identical to TRBD1. The CDR3 has 14 residues. V gave up 1 base and J gave up 6 bases; unmatched junction bases: 4. In germline, CDR1 is SGHRS, CDR2 YFSETQ.

The V and J genes are TRBV9 and TRBJ1-1; unclear D gene. This CDR3 has 14 residues. V lost 0 bases, J lost 0 bases, and 6 bases lay in between. Germline V gives CDR1 SGDLS, CDR2 YYNGEE. The CDR3 is CASSVVGLNTEAFF. CDR3 sequence (DNA): TGTGCCAGCAGCGTAGTGGGCTTGAACACTGAAGCTTTCTTT.

This clone appeared a few times. CDR3 residues: CASSSGTSGYEQYF. The CDR3, as DNA: TGTGCCAGCAGCTCGGGGACTAGCGGCTACGAGCAGTACTTC. The chain employs TRBV7-3 and TRBJ2-7; 11 bases map to TRBD2. The CDR3 consists of 14 residues. In germline, CDR1 is SGHTA, CDR2 FQGTGA. The trim removed 4 bases at V and 3 bases at J, leaving 2 bases unmatched.

On this clone: At the DNA level, this CDR3 is encoded by other sequences in the same sample as well. The chain combines TRBV5-1 with TRBJ1-2; the D is unclear. V lost 0 bases and J 2 bases, leaving 8 bases between the germline ends. The CDR3 extends over 14 amino acids. Germline V gene lookup returns CDR1 SGHRS and CDR2 YFSETQ. The CDR3 DNA follows: TGCGCCAGCAGCTTGGAGAGCCCGAACTATGGCTACACCTTC. This gives the protein CASSLESPNYGYTF.

This chain joins TRBV27 and TRBJ2-7, with 11 nucleotides matching TRBD2. From germline, CDR1 is MNHEY and CDR2 SMNVEV (reference sequence). Losses at the gene ends were 7 bases for V and 6 bases for J; bases not matched to a gene: 5. CDR3 size: 13 residues. The CDR3 DNA reads as TGTGCCAGCAATGTAGCGGGGGGGGGCGAGCAGTACTTC. Protein product: CASNVAGGGEQYF.

The gene calls are TRBV12-5 and TRBJ1-1; D gene uncertain. The germline V gene encodes CDR1 LGHNT and CDR2 FRNRAP. Trimming took off 5 bases at V and 3 bases at J, with 13 bases between the two ends. There are 14 residues in the CDR3. DNA for the CDR3: TGTGCTAGTGGTCCCCCCTCTGGGCACACTGAAGCTTTCTTT. Its translation is CASGPPSGHTEAFF. The full variable domain, completed using reference TRBV12-5 and TRBJ1-1, is DARVTQTPRHKVTEMGQEVTMRCQPILGHNTVFWYRQTMMQGLELLAYFRNRAPLDDSGMPKDRFSAEMPDATLATLKIQPSEPRDSAVYFCASGPPSGHTEAFFGQGTRLTVV.

The rearrangement joins TRBV5-1 to TRBJ1-4; 7 bases fit TRBD1. The trim removed 1 base at V and 2 bases at J, leaving 5 bases unmatched. Germline CDR1 is SGHRS and CDR2 is YFSETQ. This CDR3 spans 16 amino acids. The chain's CDR3 is CASSLQGGGTNEKLFF. CDR3 coding DNA: TGCGCCAGCAGCTTGCAGGGGGGTGGGACTAATGAAAAACTGTTTTTT.

The chain joins TRBV19 to TRBJ1-5; 8 positions match TRBD1. Germline values: CDR1 LNHDA, CDR2 SQIVND (reference sequence). The CDR3 sequence is 14 residues long. V was pared by 5 bases and J by 1 base, with 1 base of the junction left unmatched. CDR3 loop: CASSDRGSNQPQHF. The CDR3 DNA reads as TGTGCCAGTAGTGACAGGGGCAGCAATCAGCCCCAGCATTTT. Combining the CDR3 with reference TRBV19 and TRBJ1-5 gives the whole variable domain DGGITQSPKYLFRKEGQNVTLSCEQNLNHDAMYWYRQDPGQGLRLIYYSQIVNDFQKGDIAEGYSVSREKKESFPLTVTSAQKNPTAFYLCASSDRGSNQPQHFGDGTRLSIL.